A selection of T cell receptor beta chains follows, all from one sample in a study of cytomegalovirus exposure and HLA in healthy donors. Measured with immunoSEQ multiplex PCR; TCRdb has only the in-frame clones, and not every one. Here the sample table reports around 100,000 clones. The specimen sequenced was PBMCs. These receptors were collected from a man aged 50-59 years in good health and CMV-seronegative. CDR3s leave out the opening cysteine and the closing phenylalanine or tryptophan.

AISLDRVNYGYT | 12 | TRBJ1-2 | TRBV10-3
ASSSSRAGGYT | 11 | TRBJ1-2 | TRBV27
ASSLVAGARGEQY | 13 | TRBJ2-7 | TRBV13
ASSSLMDSLYQETQY | 15 | TRBJ2-5 | TRBV27
ASTVPPVGNYGYT | 13 | TRBJ1-2 | TRBV7-2
ASSQTGADEQF | 11 | TRBJ2-1 | TRBV5-1
ASSVDGRGTEAF | 12 | TRBJ1-1 | TRBV9
ASSQDNRVNTEAF | 13 | TRBJ1-1 | TRBV4-3
ASSPTWDRDYNEQF | 14 | TRBJ2-1 | TRBV18
ASSSPGVGYGYT | 12 | TRBJ1-2 | TRBV9
ASGLAGARTDTQY | 13 | TRBJ2-3 | TRBV7-2
ASSFPSGQGSYGYT | 14 | TRBJ1-2 | TRBV5-1
ASSFFGIISYNEQF | 14 | TRBJ2-1 | TRBV28
ASSRTAGTGELF | 12 | TRBJ2-2 | TRBV7-2
ASSSLPGQGAYEQY | 14 | TRBJ2-7 | TRBV7-9
ASSVTSGSYNEQF | 13 | TRBJ2-1 | TRBV9
ATSRPPRTPHQETQY | 15 | TRBJ2-5 | TRBV15